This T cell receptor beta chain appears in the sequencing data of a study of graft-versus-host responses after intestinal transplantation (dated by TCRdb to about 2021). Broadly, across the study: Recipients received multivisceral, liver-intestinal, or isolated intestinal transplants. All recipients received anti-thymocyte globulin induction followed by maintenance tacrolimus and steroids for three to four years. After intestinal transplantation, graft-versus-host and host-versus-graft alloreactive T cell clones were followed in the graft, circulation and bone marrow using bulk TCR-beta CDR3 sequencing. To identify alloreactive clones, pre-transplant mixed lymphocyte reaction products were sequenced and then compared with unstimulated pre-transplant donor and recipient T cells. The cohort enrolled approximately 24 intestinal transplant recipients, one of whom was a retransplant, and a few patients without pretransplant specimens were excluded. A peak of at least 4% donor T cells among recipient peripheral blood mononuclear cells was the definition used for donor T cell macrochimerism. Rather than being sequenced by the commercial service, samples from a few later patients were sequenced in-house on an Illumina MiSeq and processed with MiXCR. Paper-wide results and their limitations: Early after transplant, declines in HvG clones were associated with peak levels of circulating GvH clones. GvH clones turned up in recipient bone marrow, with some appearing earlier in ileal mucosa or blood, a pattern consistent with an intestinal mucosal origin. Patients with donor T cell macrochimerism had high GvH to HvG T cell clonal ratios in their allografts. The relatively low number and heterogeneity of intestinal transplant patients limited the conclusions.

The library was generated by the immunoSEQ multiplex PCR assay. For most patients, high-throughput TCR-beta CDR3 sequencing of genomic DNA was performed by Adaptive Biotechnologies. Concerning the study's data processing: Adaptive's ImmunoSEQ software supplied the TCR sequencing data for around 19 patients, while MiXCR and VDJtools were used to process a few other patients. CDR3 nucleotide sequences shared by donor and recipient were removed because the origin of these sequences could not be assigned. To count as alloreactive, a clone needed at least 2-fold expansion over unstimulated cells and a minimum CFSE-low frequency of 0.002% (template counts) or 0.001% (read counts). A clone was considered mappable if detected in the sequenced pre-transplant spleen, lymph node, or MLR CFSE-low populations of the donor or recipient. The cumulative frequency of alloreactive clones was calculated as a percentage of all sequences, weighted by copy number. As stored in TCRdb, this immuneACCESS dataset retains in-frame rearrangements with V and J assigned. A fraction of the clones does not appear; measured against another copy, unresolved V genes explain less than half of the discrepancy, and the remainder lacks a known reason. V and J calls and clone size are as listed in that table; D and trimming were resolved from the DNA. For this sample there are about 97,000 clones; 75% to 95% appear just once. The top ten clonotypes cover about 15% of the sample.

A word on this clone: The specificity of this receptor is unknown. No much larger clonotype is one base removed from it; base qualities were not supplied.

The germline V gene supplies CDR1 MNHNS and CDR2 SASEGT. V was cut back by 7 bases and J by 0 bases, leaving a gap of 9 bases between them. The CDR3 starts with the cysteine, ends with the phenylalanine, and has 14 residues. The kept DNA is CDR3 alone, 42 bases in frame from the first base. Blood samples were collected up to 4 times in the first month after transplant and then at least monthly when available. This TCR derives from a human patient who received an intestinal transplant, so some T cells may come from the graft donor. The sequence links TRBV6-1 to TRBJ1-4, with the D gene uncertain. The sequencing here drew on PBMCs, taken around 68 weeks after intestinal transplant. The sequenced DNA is TGTGCCAGCAACCCTTTCGCAACTAATGAAAAACTGTTTTTT. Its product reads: CASNPFATNEKLFF.